This T cell receptor beta chain was found in a study of regulatory T cells in long-lasting Graves disease. Time point in this sample: newly diagnosed GD, antithyroid drugs for less than 3 months. RNA from PBMCs was the source of the TCR library. Arm-PCR of CDR3 regions and iRepertoire HTBI primers were used to build TCR beta libraries. In the authors' methods: Among the samples, 60 or so TRBV and some 15 TRBJ segments were identified. TCRdb passed the multiplex PCR reads through MiXCR, listing each CDR3 protein once. The V and J calls and clone size come from TCRdb's table, not from the authors' own analysis. The sample shows about 240,000 distinct CDR3 sequences, 20% to 25% of them seen only once. The table lists this clonotype with many counts. The antigen is undetermined. Germline lookup yields CDR1 MNHNS and CDR2 SASEGT. Trimming cost V 3 bases and J 6 bases, with 15 bases left between them. The CDR3 is 15 amino acids.

Findings and limits, study-wide: Relative to new patients (966), persistent patients exhibited greater sharing of public clonotypes (more than 2,500). Persistent-disease Graves' patients showed less TCR diversity than new cases.

This chain links TRBV6-1 with TRBJ2-1; possible D gene TRBD2, 6 bases. The source of this sequence is a female donor with Graves disease. The source material was peripheral blood mononuclear cells (PBMCs), sampled at new diagnosis, from a patient treated with antithyroid drugs. As DNA, the CDR3 is TGTGCCAGCAGTGATTACGGGGGAGTGGGCAATGAGCAGTTCTTC. Its translation: CASSDYGGVGNEQFF.